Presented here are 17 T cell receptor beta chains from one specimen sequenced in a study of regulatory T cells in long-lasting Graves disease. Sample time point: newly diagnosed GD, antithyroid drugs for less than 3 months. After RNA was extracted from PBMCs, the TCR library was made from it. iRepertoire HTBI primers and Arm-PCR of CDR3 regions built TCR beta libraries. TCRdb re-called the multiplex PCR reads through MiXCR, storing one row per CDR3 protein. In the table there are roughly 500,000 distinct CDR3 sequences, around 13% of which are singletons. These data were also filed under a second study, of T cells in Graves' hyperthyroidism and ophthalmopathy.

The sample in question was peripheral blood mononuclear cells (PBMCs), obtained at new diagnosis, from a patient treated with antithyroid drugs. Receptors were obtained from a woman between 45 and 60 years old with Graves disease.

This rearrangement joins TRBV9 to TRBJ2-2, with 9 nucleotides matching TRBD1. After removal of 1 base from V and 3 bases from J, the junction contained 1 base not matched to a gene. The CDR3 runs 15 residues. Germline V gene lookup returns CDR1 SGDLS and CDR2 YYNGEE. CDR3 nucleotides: TGTGCCAGCAGCGTAACAGGGGGCGACACCGGGGAGCTGTTTTTT. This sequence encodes CASSVTGGDTGELFF.

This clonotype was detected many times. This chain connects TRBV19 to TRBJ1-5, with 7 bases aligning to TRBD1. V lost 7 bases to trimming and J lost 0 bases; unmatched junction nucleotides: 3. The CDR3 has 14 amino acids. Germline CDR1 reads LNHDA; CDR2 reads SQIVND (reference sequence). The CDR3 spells CASKQGYSNQPQHF. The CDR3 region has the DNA TGTGCCAGTAAACAGGGGTATAGCAATCAGCCCCAGCATTTT.

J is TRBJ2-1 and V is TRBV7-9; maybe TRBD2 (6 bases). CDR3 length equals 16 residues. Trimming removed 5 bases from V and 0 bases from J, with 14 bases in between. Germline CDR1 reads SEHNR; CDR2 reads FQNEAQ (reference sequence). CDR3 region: CASSPQAGSSYNEQFF. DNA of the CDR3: TGTGCCAGCAGCCCCCAAGCCGGGAGCTCCTACAATGAGCAGTTCTTC.

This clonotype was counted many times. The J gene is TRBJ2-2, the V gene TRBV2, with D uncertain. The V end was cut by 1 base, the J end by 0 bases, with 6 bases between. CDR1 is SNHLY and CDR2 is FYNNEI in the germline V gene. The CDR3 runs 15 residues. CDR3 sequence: CASSEGPTNTGELFF. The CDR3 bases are TGTGCCAGCAGTGAAGGACCGACGAACACCGGGGAGCTGTTTTTT.

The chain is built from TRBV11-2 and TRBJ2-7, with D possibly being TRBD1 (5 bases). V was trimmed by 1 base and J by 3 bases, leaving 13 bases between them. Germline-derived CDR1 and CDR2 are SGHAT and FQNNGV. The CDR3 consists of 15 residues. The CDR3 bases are TGTGCCAGCAGCTTAGGAACAGGACACATCTACGAGCAGTACTTC. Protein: CASSLGTGHIYEQYF.

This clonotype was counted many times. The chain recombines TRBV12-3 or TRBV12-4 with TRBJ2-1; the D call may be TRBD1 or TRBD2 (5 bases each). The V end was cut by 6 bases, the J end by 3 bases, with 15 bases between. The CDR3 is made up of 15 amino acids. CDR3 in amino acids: CASSEGRGDYNEQFF. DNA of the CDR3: TGTGCCAGCAGCGAGGGTAGGGGCGACTACAATGAGCAGTTCTTC.

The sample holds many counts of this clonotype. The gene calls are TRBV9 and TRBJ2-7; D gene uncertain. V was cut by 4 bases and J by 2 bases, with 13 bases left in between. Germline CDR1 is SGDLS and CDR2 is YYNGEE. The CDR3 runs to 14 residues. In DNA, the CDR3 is TGTGCCAGCAGCCCACGGACCCACACCTACGAGCAGTACTTC. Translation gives CASSPRTHTYEQYF.

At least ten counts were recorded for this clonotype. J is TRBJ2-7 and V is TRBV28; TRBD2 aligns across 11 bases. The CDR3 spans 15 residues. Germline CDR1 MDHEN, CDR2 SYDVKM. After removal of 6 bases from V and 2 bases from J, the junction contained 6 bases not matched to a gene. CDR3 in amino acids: CASRYGTSGAYEQYF. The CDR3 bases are TGTGCCAGCAGGTACGGGACTAGCGGAGCCTACGAGCAGTACTTC.

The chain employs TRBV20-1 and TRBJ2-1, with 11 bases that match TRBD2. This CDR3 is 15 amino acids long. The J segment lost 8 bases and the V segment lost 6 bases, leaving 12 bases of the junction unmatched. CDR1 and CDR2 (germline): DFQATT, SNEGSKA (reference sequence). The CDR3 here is CSAVPIVAGGYEQFF. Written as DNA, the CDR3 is TGCAGTGCGGTTCCGATAGTAGCGGGAGGGTATGAGCAGTTCTTC.

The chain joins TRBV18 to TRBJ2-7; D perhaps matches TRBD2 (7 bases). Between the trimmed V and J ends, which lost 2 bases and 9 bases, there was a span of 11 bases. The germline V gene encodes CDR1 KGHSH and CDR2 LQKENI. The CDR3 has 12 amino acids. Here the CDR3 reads CASSPSGEGQYF. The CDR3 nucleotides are TGTGCCAGCTCACCATCAGGGGAGGGGCAGTACTTC. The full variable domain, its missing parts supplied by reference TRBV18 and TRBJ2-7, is NAGVMQNPRHLVRRRGQEARLRCSPMKGHSHVYWYRQLPEEGLKFMVYLQKENIIDESGMPKERFSAEFPKEGPSILRIQQVVRGDSAAYFCASSPSGEGQYFGPGTRLTVT.

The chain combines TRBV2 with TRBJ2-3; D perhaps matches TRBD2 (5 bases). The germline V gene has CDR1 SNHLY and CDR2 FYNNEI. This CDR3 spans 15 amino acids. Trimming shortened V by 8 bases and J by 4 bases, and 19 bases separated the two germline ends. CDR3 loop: CASLANGRIADTQYF. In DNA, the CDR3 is TGTGCCAGCCTAGCTAACGGACGAATCGCAGATACGCAGTATTTT.

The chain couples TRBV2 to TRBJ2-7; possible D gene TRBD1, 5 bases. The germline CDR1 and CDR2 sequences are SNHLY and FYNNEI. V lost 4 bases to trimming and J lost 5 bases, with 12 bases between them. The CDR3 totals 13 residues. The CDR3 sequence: CASSATALDEQYF. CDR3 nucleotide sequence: TGTGCCAGCAGTGCGACAGCTTTAGACGAGCAGTACTTC. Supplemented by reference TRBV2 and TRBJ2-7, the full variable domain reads EPEVTQTPSHQVTQMGQEVILRCVPISNHLYFYWYRQILGQKVEFLVSFYNNEISEKSEIFDDQFSVERPDGSNFTLKIRSTKLEDSAMYFCASSATALDEQYFGPGTRLTVT.

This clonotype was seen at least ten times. Written as DNA, the CDR3 is TGTGCCAGCAGTTACGAGGCCACAGGGAGCTCCTACGAGCAGTACTTC. Its protein is CASSYEATGSSYEQYF. The chain joins TRBV6-9 to TRBJ2-7, with D perhaps matching TRBD1 (6 bases). The CDR3 contains 16 residues. The germline V and J ends were trimmed by 3 bases and 0 bases, with 15 bases remaining between them. CDR1 and CDR2 from the germline V gene are MNHGY and SVAAGI.

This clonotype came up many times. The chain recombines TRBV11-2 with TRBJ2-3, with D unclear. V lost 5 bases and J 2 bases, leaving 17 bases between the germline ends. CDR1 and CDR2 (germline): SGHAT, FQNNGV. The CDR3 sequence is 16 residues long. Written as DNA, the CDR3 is TGTGCCAGCAGCCCCCGGTCAAGGGTGGACACAGATACGCAGTATTTT. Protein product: CASSPRSRVDTDTQYF.

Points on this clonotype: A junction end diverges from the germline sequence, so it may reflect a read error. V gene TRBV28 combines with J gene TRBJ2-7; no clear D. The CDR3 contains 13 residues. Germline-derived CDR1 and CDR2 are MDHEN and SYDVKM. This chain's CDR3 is CAGSFTGSYEQYF. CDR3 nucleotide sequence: TGTGCCGGCAGTTTCACGGGTTCCTACGAGCAGTACTTC.

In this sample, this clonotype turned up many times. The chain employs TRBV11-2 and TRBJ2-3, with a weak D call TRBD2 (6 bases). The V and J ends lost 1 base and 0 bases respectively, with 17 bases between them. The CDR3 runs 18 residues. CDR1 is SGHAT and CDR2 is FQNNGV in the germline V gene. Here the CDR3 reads CASSLALPPRGSTDTQYF. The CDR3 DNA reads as TGTGCCAGCAGCTTAGCCCTCCCACCCCGGGGGAGCACAGATACGCAGTATTTT.

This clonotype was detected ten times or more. The CDR3 reads CASSERDLSYEQYF. The CDR3 DNA reads TGTGCCAGCAGTGAAAGGGACTTATCCTACGAGCAGTACTTC. This rearrangement joins TRBV2 to TRBJ2-7; maybe TRBD2 (6 bases). Trimming shortened V by 2 bases and J by 1 base, and 9 bases separated the two germline ends. The germline CDR1 and CDR2 sequences are SNHLY and FYNNEI. CDR3 size: 14 residues.